This passage covers 12 T cell receptor beta chains from one sample sequenced in a study of CD8 T cells in Susac syndrome. Random hexamers were used to reverse transcribe an amount of roughly 0.5 to 1 ug RNA. TCRdb fed the immunoSEQ multiplex PCR reads into MiXCR, producing one record per CDR3 protein. The sample shows around 170,000 distinct CDR3 sequences, 95% of them seen only once. The sequenced material came from CD8+ T cells from PBMCs. The receptors shown here come from a human donor with multiple sclerosis.

The V and J genes are TRBV3-1 and TRBJ2-5; TRBD2 agrees at 12 bases. Per germline, CDR1 LGHDT and CDR2 YNNKEL (reference sequence). V dropped 0 bases and J dropped 5; count of bases not matched to a gene: 7. CDR3 length equals 17 residues. In DNA form, the CDR3 reads TGTGCCAGCAGCCAAGAATTCGGACTAGCGGGATTGGAGACCCAGTACTTC. Residues: CASSQEFGLAGLETQYF.

The chain has TRBV3-1 and TRBJ2-1; no clear D. V was cut by 2 bases and J by 3 bases, with 5 bases left in between. This CDR3 comprises 13 residues. CDR1 is LGHDT and CDR2 is YNNKEL in the germline V gene (reference sequence). The CDR3, as DNA: TGTGCCAGCAGCCAACTTCGCTACAATGAGCAGTTCTTC. Amino acids: CASSQLRYNEQFF.

V is TRBV5-1 and J is TRBJ1-2; D may be TRBD1 (6 bases). Germline CDR1 is SGHRS and CDR2 is YFSETQ. V lost 4 bases, J lost 4 bases, and 14 bases lay in between. This CDR3 is 14 amino acids long. The CDR3 spells CASSPAGGFYGYTF. CDR3 nucleotide sequence: TGCGCCAGCAGCCCCGCCGGGGGCTTCTATGGCTACACCTTC.

The rearrangement joins TRBV20-1 to TRBJ1-6, with TRBD1 as a possible D gene (5 bases). The CDR3 sequence is 14 residues long. CDR1 and CDR2 from the germline V gene are DFQATT and SNEGSKA (reference sequence). Between the trimmed V and J ends, which lost 0 bases and 9 bases, there was a span of 12 bases. CDR3: CSARDGRVRSPLHF. CDR3 DNA sequence: TGCAGTGCTAGAGATGGCAGGGTGCGTTCACCCCTCCACTTT.

V is TRBV29-1 and J is TRBJ2-2; TRBD1 aligns across 10 bases. Per the germline V gene, CDR1 is SQVTM and CDR2 is ANQGSEA. The ends lost 6 bases at V and 4 bases at J; junction bases unmatched: 5. This CDR3 comprises 14 residues. The CDR3 sequence: CSVPGQGTTGELFF. As DNA, the CDR3 is TGCAGCGTACCGGGACAGGGGACCACCGGGGAGCTGTTTTTT.

The chain is built from TRBV12-5 and TRBJ2-2; maybe TRBD2 (5 bases). This CDR3 contains 12 residues. Germline CDR1 is LGHNT and CDR2 is FRNRAP. V lost 5 bases to trimming and J lost 5 bases, with 6 bases between them. The CDR3 region has the DNA TGTGCTAGTGGTCCGGGGACCGGGGAGCTGTTTTTT. It specifies CASGPGTGELFF.

V is TRBV7-2 and J is TRBJ2-1; D not resolved. This CDR3 has 12 amino acids. Trimming stripped 5 bases from V and 10 bases from J, with 12 bases between. The V gene's germline CDR1 is SGHTA and CDR2 FQGNSA. For the CDR3, the DNA is TGTGCCAGCAGCCTGCAGACACCAGAGCAGTTCTTC. Residues: CASSLQTPEQFF.

The rearrangement uses TRBV20-1 and TRBJ2-7; 7 bases align to TRBD1. Germline CDR1 DFQATT, CDR2 SNEGSKA (reference sequence). Germline trimming cut 2 bases from V and 4 bases from J; bases unmatched to any gene: 11. The CDR3 consists of 15 residues. The CDR3 DNA follows: TGCAGTGCTAGACAATCCGGGACAGCCAGATACGAGCAGTACTTC. Residues: CSARQSGTARYEQYF.

This clonotype showed up just once. The chain is built from TRBV28 and TRBJ2-5, with D perhaps TRBD1 (5 bases). CDR1 is MDHEN, CDR2 SYDVKM, per germline. The length of the CDR3 is 13 residues. Trimming removed 2 bases at V and 6 bases at J, with 10 bases between. The CDR3 DNA reads as TGTGCCAGCAGTTTAGCCAGGGTGAAGACCCAGTACTTC. It translates to CASSLARVKTQYF.

This clonotype was picked up one time. The rearrangement joins TRBV20-1 to TRBJ1-5; no definite D call. V dropped 5 bases and J dropped 7 bases, with 15 bases sitting between them. The V gene's germline CDR1 is DFQATT and CDR2 SNEGSKA (reference sequence). The CDR3 consists of 13 residues. The CDR3 DNA follows: TGCAGTGCTTCGGGCCCCGAAGAGCAGCCCCAGCATTTT. It specifies CSASGPEEQPQHF.

The V and J genes are TRBV2 and TRBJ2-7, with D unclear. Trimming left V 2 bases short and J 5 bases short, with 4 bases between. From germline, CDR1 is SNHLY and CDR2 FYNNEI. The CDR3 loop spans 11 amino acids. Here the CDR3 reads CASSESHEQYF. Here the CDR3 DNA reads TGTGCCAGCAGTGAAAGCCACGAGCAGTACTTC. The full variable domain, with the rest looked up from reference TRBV2 and TRBJ2-7, is EPEVTQTPSHQVTQMGQEVILRCVPISNHLYFYWYRQILGQKVEFLVSFYNNEISEKSEIFDDQFSVERPDGSNFTLKIRSTKLEDSAMYFCASSESHEQYFGPGTRLTVT.

The J gene is TRBJ2-7, the V gene TRBV20-1; 9 nucleotides align to TRBD1. Germline assignment: CDR1 DFQATT and CDR2 SNEGSKA (reference sequence). Unmatched junction bases numbered 5, after V lost 3 bases and J lost 2 bases. This CDR3 spans 14 amino acids. This CDR3 reads CSASEWTGAYEQYF. Written as DNA, the CDR3 is TGCAGTGCTAGTGAATGGACAGGGGCCTACGAGCAGTACTTC.